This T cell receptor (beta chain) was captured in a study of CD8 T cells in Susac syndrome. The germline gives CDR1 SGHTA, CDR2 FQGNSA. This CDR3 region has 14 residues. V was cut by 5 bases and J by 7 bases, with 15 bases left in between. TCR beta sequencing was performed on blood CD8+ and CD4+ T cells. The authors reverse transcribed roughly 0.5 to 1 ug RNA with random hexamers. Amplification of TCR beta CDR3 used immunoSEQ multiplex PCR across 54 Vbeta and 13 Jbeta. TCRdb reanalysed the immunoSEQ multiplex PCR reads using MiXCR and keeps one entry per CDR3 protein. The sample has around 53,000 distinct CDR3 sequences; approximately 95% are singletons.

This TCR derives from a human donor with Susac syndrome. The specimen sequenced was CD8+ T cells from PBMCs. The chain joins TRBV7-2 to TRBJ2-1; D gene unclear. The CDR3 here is CASSLGLGRNEQFF. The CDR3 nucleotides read TGTGCCAGCAGCCTCGGTTTGGGCAGGAATGAGCAGTTCTTC.